These T cell receptor beta chains were read from a single sample in a study of blood T cell repertoires in COVID-19. Clones were read by immunoSEQ multiplex PCR, and TCRdb kept only the in-frame ones, dropping some. The sample has roughly 250,000 clones, 70% to 90% seen once; the top ten hold approximately 2%. The sample was PBMCs or T cells enriched from blood (not recorded which). The source is a woman in her forties or fifties who had recovered from COVID-19. The CDR3 runs from the conserved cysteine through the conserved F or W. Each record gives: J gene, D gene, clone size, V gene, CDR3 DNA, CDR3 protein. D genes are given only for firm matches. The size of a clone is reported for some rows only, either as once, few or many, or as a class for expanded clones.

J: TRBJ1-2
D: -
size: -
V: TRBV10-3
DNA: TGTGCCACCCATGACTTACAGGGCTCAGGGGGCTACACCTTC
CDR3: CATHDLQGSGGYTF

J: TRBJ2-7
D: TRBD2
size: -
V: TRBV2
DNA: TGTGCCAGCAGGAGACTAGCGGGTGATACGTCCTACGAGCAGTACTTC
CDR3: CASRRLAGDTSYEQYF

J: TRBJ2-7
D: -
size: -
V: TRBV19
DNA: TGTGCCAGTACCGAGCGCAGGGGACCTCCCTACGAGCAGTACTTC
CDR3: CASTERRGPPYEQYF

J: TRBJ2-1
D: -
size: -
V: TRBV7-9
DNA: TGTGCCAGCAGCTTAGATCTAGCGTTCTTGACCTACAATGAGCAGTTCTTC
CDR3: CASSLDLAFLTYNEQFF

J: TRBJ1-4
D: TRBD1
size: -
V: TRBV18
DNA: TGTGCCAGCTCACCGCAGGGGGCGCGTACTAATGAAAAACTGTTTTTT
CDR3: CASSPQGARTNEKLFF

J: TRBJ1-3
D: -
size: -
V: TRBV12-3/TRBV12-4
DNA: TGTGCCAGCAGAATCTATGGAAACACCATATATTTT
CDR3: CASRIYGNTIYF

J: TRBJ1-2
D: -
size: -
V: TRBV18
DNA: TGTGCCAGCTCACCTTCGGGGAATTCGCGGGGCTACACCTTC
CDR3: CASSPSGNSRGYTF

J: TRBJ2-3
D: -
size: -
V: TRBV27
DNA: TGTGCCAGCAGTTTACGGTACACAGATACGCAGTATTTT
CDR3: CASSLRYTDTQYF

J: TRBJ1-2
D: -
size: -
V: TRBV20-1
DNA: TGCAGTGCTAGTAGGACAAGTCACTATGGCTACACCTTC
CDR3: CSASRTSHYGYTF

J: TRBJ2-3
D: TRBD2
size: -
V: TRBV19
DNA: TGTGCCAGTAGCGTGCTAGCGGGAGGCCTTTCTCCAGATACGCAGTATTTT
CDR3: CASSVLAGGLSPDTQYF

J: TRBJ1-5
D: -
size: -
V: TRBV19
DNA: TGTGCCAGTAGGGGCCCGGGACAACTCAGCAATCAGCCCCAGCATTTT
CDR3: CASRGPGQLSNQPQHF

J: TRBJ2-7
D: TRBD1
size: -
V: TRBV5-1
DNA: TGCGCCAGCAGCCCCAGCACTGGGGACAGGTCAAGGTACGAGCAGTACTTC
CDR3: CASSPSTGDRSRYEQYF

J: TRBJ2-5
D: -
size: -
V: TRBV11-3
DNA: TGTGCCAGCAGCTTCGAGTTTGAAGAGACCCAGTACTTC
CDR3: CASSFEFEETQYF

J: TRBJ2-1
D: TRBD1
size: -
V: TRBV11-3
DNA: TGTGCCAGCAGCGATATGGGACAGGGGGCTGTCAATGAGCAGTTCTTC
CDR3: CASSDMGQGAVNEQFF

J: TRBJ2-7
D: -
size: -
V: TRBV27
DNA: TGTGCCAGCAGTTTAGGTACAGCCCAGGCCTACGAGCAGTACTTC
CDR3: CASSLGTAQAYEQYF

J: TRBJ2-7
D: TRBD1
size: -
V: TRBV19
DNA: TGTGCCAGTAGTTTCGGACAGGGAGGAACGCTTTACGAGCAGTACTTC
CDR3: CASSFGQGGTLYEQYF

J: TRBJ2-1
D: -
size: -
V: TRBV27
DNA: TGTGCCAGCAGTTTAGTTGGGCAGGCCAGCTCCTACAATGAGCAGTTCTTC
CDR3: CASSLVGQASSYNEQFF

J: TRBJ2-7
D: TRBD1
size: once
V: TRBV6-5
DNA: TGTGCCAGCAGTTACGACAGGGGAAGCTCCTACGAGCAGTACTTC
CDR3: CASSYDRGSSYEQYF

J: TRBJ2-5
D: -
size: -
V: TRBV28
DNA: TGTGCCAGCAGTTGGACTACCCGTTTTGAGACCCAGTACTTC
CDR3: CASSWTTRFETQYF

J: TRBJ2-7
D: TRBD1
size: once
V: TRBV29-1
DNA: TGCAGCGTTGAAGGACAGGGGGCCTACGAGCAGTACTTC
CDR3: CSVEGQGAYEQYF

J: TRBJ2-7
D: TRBD2
size: once
V: TRBV28
DNA: TGTGCCAGCAGTTCTTTAGCGGGATCCTACGAGCAGTACTTC
CDR3: CASSSLAGSYEQYF

J: TRBJ1-1
D: TRBD1
size: -
V: TRBV27
DNA: TGTGCCAGCAGTGAGCCGGGACAGGGGGCTTCTGGTGAAGCTTTCTTT
CDR3: CASSEPGQGASGEAFF

J: TRBJ1-2
D: -
size: once
V: TRBV3-1/TRBV3-2
DNA: TGTGCCAGCAGCCTAGACGGGGGGCGAGGCTACACCTTC
CDR3: CASSLDGGRGYTF

J: TRBJ1-1
D: -
size: -
V: TRBV19
DNA: TGTGCCAGTAGTATAACAGGGAACCGTGGGAACACTGAAGCTTTCTTT
CDR3: CASSITGNRGNTEAFF

J: TRBJ2-1
D: TRBD1
size: -
V: TRBV29-1
DNA: TGCAGCGTTGAAGGTGGACAGGGGGCTAATGAGCAGTTCTTC
CDR3: CSVEGGQGANEQFF

J: TRBJ2-2
D: -
size: -
V: TRBV9
DNA: TGTGCCAGCAGCGTACTGGACTTAACCACCGGGGAGCTGTTTTTT
CDR3: CASSVLDLTTGELFF

J: TRBJ1-1
D: -
size: -
V: TRBV2
DNA: TGTGCCAGCAGTGACGGACAGAAGTTGCGGGCTTTCTTT
CDR3: CASSDGQKLRAFF

J: TRBJ2-3
D: -
size: few
V: TRBV5-4
DNA: TGTGCCAGCAGCTTGAGTGCGGCGAGCACAGATACGCAGTATTTT
CDR3: CASSLSAASTDTQYF

J: TRBJ1-2
D: TRBD1
size: -
V: TRBV5-8
DNA: TGTGCCAGCAGCCCGACCGGACAGGGTGGTAACTATGGCTACACCTTC
CDR3: CASSPTGQGGNYGYTF

J: TRBJ2-7
D: -
size: -
V: TRBV28
DNA: TGTGCCAGCAGACACACAGGGCCCTACGAGCAGTACTTC
CDR3: CASRHTGPYEQYF